The 30 T cell receptor beta chains reported below all come from one sample, sequenced in a study of cytomegalovirus exposure and HLA in healthy donors. PCR was performed using 60 Vbeta and 13 Jbeta primers. Assay used: immunoSEQ multiplex PCR; TCRdb lists only in-frame clones, some missing. The table records fewer than 200,000 clones, roughly 80% of them present only once. The material sequenced was PBMCs. The receptors shown here come from a human donor in good health.

The rearrangement uses TRBV7-8 and TRBJ2-2; D possibly corresponds to TRBD2 (7 bases). Germline V gene lookup returns CDR1 SGHVS and CDR2 FQNEAQ. The V and J ends lost 3 bases and 3 bases respectively, with 14 bases between them. This CDR3 is 16 amino acids long. This CDR3 reads CASSFLGGLYTGELFF. The CDR3 DNA follows: TGTGCCAGCAGCTTTCTGGGGGGGCTGTACACCGGGGAGCTGTTTTTT.

The chain links TRBV7-9 to TRBJ2-5; TRBD2 matches 9 bases. The ends lost 3 bases at V and 2 bases at J; junction bases unmatched: 4. Germline loops: CDR1 SEHNR, CDR2 FQNEAQ (reference sequence). The CDR3 sequence is 15 residues long. The CDR3 here is CASSFLAGIQETQYF. CDR3 DNA sequence: TGTGCCAGCAGCTTTCTAGCGGGGATTCAAGAGACCCAGTACTTC. The full variable domain, completed using reference TRBV7-9 and TRBJ2-5, is DTGVSQNPRHKITKRGQNVTFRCDPISEHNRLYWYRQTLGQGPEFLTYFQNEAQLEKSRLLSDRFSAERPKGSFSTLEIQRTEQGDSAMYLCASSFLAGIQETQYFGPGTRLLVL.

The chain employs TRBV7-9 and TRBJ2-5, with TRBD2 matching over 9 bases. Germline V gene lookup returns CDR1 SEHNR and CDR2 FQNEAQ (reference sequence). The CDR3 is 15 residues long. The junction had 9 bases not matched to a gene; V was cut back by 6 bases and J by 4 bases. For the CDR3, the DNA is TGTGCCAGCAGTTCAAGGACTAGCGAACGAGAGACCCAGTACTTC. Translating gives CASSSRTSERETQYF.

The chain couples TRBV10-1 to TRBJ1-1; the D gene is possibly TRBD1 (5 bases). This CDR3 spans 15 amino acids. From germline, CDR1 is WNHNN and CDR2 SYGVQD (reference sequence). The V and J ends lost 1 base and 1 base respectively, with 10 bases between them. The CDR3 nucleotides are TGCGCCAGCAGTGAGTTGGAAGGGGAGAACACTGAAGCTTTCTTT. Its protein product is CASSELEGENTEAFF.

V usage is TRBV9 and J usage is TRBJ2-7; 12 positions agree with TRBD2. V was pared by 4 bases and J by 3 bases, with 2 bases of the junction left unmatched. The CDR3 runs to 14 residues. In germline, CDR1 is SGDLS, CDR2 YYNGEE. CDR3 in amino acids: CASSLAGGNYEQYF. The CDR3 DNA reads TGTGCCAGCAGCCTAGCGGGGGGGAACTACGAGCAGTACTTC.

Regarding this clone: This same CDR3 is encoded by further DNA sequences in the sample. The genes are TRBV7-9 and TRBJ1-6; D is undetermined. V was trimmed by 1 base and J by 10 bases, leaving 8 bases between them. Germline loops: CDR1 SEHNR, CDR2 FQNEAQ (reference sequence). The CDR3 sequence is 13 residues long. Here the CDR3 reads CASSLEVGSPLHF. The CDR3 nucleotides are TGTGCCAGCAGCTTAGAAGTCGGGTCACCCCTCCACTTT.

The genes are TRBV7-9 and TRBJ2-5; TRBD1 might be the D (5 bases). Trimming took 3 bases from V and 2 from J, leaving 19 bases between them. CDR1 is SEHNR and CDR2 is FQNEAQ in the germline V gene (reference sequence). This CDR3 region has 17 residues. CDR3 DNA sequence: TGTGCCAGCAGCTTTAGGGCGGAATGGCAGGGACAAGAGACCCAGTACTTC. Protein: CASSFRAEWQGQETQYF.

This chain uses TRBV7-8 with TRBJ2-7; TRBD2 matches at 9 bases. The CDR3 loop spans 17 amino acids. CDR1 is SGHVS, CDR2 FQNEAQ, per germline. With V trimmed by 0 bases and J by 7 bases, 13 bases remained unmatched. This CDR3 is CASSLALSGGSPREQYF. The CDR3 DNA is TGTGCCAGCAGCTTAGCCCTTAGCGGGGGCTCTCCCAGAGAGCAGTACTTC.

The chain uses TRBV4-1 and TRBJ2-5; 7 nucleotides line up with TRBD1. CDR3 length: 15 residues. Germline-derived CDR1 and CDR2 are MGHRA and YSYEKL. V was pared by 3 bases and J by 3 bases, with 7 bases of the junction left unmatched. In DNA, the CDR3 is TGCGCCAGCAGCCAGGACTGGGACAGTGAAGAGACCCAGTACTTC. Translated, it gives CASSQDWDSEETQYF.

The rearrangement links TRBV7-9 to TRBJ1-1, with 8 bases lining up with TRBD1. The junction had 5 bases not matched to a gene; V was cut back by 1 base and J by 4 bases. Germline CDR1 is SEHNR and CDR2 is FQNEAQ (reference sequence). This CDR3 has 15 residues. CDR3 protein: CASSLGTGSFTEAFF. CDR3 bases: TGTGCCAGCAGCTTAGGGACAGGGAGCTTCACTGAAGCTTTCTTT.

The chain has TRBV29-1 and TRBJ2-1; 10 bases are shared with TRBD2. The CDR3 has 13 amino acids. J gave up 4 bases and V 5 bases, and 2 bases lay outside the gene matches. The germline V gene encodes CDR1 SQVTM and CDR2 ANQGSEA. CDR3 in DNA: TGCAGCGTTCTGACTAGCGGGTACAATGAGCAGTTCTTC. Translating gives CSVLTSGYNEQFF.

This chain uses TRBV5-1 with TRBJ2-5; perhaps TRBD2 as D (5 bases). The CDR3 runs to 13 residues. The V gene lost 6 bases and the J gene lost 4 bases, with 13 bases spanning the gap. Germline values: CDR1 SGHRS, CDR2 YFSETQ. The CDR3, as DNA: TGCGCCAGCACTACGAGGGTAGGAGAGACCCAGTACTTC. This gives the protein CASTTRVGETQYF.

This clone has a single count. V gene TRBV4-1 combines with J gene TRBJ1-1; no reliable D call. In germline, CDR1 is MGHRA, CDR2 YSYEKL. The ends were cut back, 1 base at V and 0 bases at J, with 15 bases in the middle. This CDR3 is built from 17 residues. The CDR3 bases are TGCGCCAGCAGCCAAGTTACCGGACGGGGAATGAACACTGAAGCTTTCTTT. It is translated as CASSQVTGRGMNTEAFF.

CDR3 nucleotide sequence: TGTGCCAGCAGCCGTAACAGCGGGGGGTCGGGAGAGCAGTACTTC. This sequence encodes CASSRNSGGSGEQYF. The chain employs TRBV5-4 and TRBJ2-7; 9 nucleotides align to TRBD2. Germline CDR1 and CDR2: SGHNT and YYREEE (reference sequence). The J segment lost 7 bases and the V segment lost 4 bases, leaving 12 bases of the junction unmatched. The CDR3 loop spans 15 amino acids.

This rearrangement joins TRBV15 to TRBJ2-2; D perhaps matches TRBD1 (5 bases). The CDR3 is 16 residues long. Germline V gene sequence: CDR1 LNHNV, CDR2 YYDKDF (reference sequence). V dropped 2 bases and J dropped 5 bases, with 15 bases sitting between them. The CDR3 loop reads CATSRRLGAVTGELFF. CDR3 DNA: TGTGCCACCAGCAGACGGCTAGGGGCGGTTACCGGGGAGCTGTTTTTT.

This clone was counted only a few times. V gene TRBV19 combines with J gene TRBJ1-3, with 8 bases identical to TRBD1. Germline CDR1 is LNHDA and CDR2 is SQIVND (reference sequence). This CDR3 contains 16 residues. The ends lost 3 bases at V and 4 bases at J; junction bases unmatched: 8. The CDR3 DNA is TGTGCCAGTAGTATGCCCCCCGACAGGGGAGGAAACACCATATATTTT. It codes for CASSMPPDRGGNTIYF.

J is TRBJ2-3 and V is TRBV9; TRBD2 aligns across 16 bases. Germline V gene data show CDR1 as SGDLS and CDR2 as YYNGEE. The CDR3 is 19 amino acids. The V and J ends lost 4 bases and 2 bases, in that order; junction bases with no gene match: 10. The CDR3 nucleotides are TGTGCCAGCAGCTCGGGACTAGCGGGGGGGGCTCACCTCACAGATACGCAGTATTTT. This sequence encodes CASSSGLAGGAHLTDTQYF.

The rearrangement uses TRBV6-6 and TRBJ2-7; 8 bases line up with TRBD1. CDR1 is MNHNY and CDR2 is SVGAGI in the germline V gene (reference sequence). The V and J ends lost 6 bases and 3 bases, in that order; junction bases with no gene match: 7. The CDR3 runs to 14 residues. The DNA for the CDR3 is TGTGCCAGCAGCCGGGACAGGCTAAACTACGAGCAGTACTTC. Residues: CASSRDRLNYEQYF.

V gene TRBV7-6 combines with J gene TRBJ2-7; a possible D gene is TRBD2 (5 bases). Germline CDR1 reads SGHVS; CDR2 reads FNYEAQ. The CDR3 sequence is 15 residues long. The V gene lost 5 bases and the J gene lost 0 bases, with 14 bases spanning the gap. CDR3 in amino acids: CASSPRRAISYEQYF. The CDR3, as DNA: TGTGCCAGCAGCCCACGGCGGGCCATCTCCTACGAGCAGTACTTC.

The chain couples TRBV6-1 to TRBJ2-1, with D possibly TRBD2 on 6 matching bases. V lost 2 bases and J 7 bases, leaving 18 bases between the germline ends. Germline loops: CDR1 MNHNS, CDR2 SASEGT. CDR3 length: 16 residues. The CDR3 protein is CASSETAGSGCNEQFF. DNA of the CDR3: TGTGCCAGCAGTGAAACGGCGGGGAGCGGATGTAATGAGCAGTTCTTC.

The chain carries TRBV5-4 and TRBJ1-2, with TRBD1 matching 7 bases. Per germline, CDR1 SGHNT and CDR2 YYREEE (reference sequence). The CDR3 length is 16 residues. The V and J ends lost 4 bases and 8 bases, in that order; junction bases with no gene match: 17. The CDR3 is CASSLTLRRDREGYTF. The CDR3 bases are TGTGCCAGCAGCCTAACCCTCCGTCGAGACAGGGAGGGCTACACCTTC. The full variable domain, its missing parts supplied by reference TRBV5-4 and TRBJ1-2, is ETGVTQSPTHLIKTRGQQVTLRCSSQSGHNTVSWYQQALGQGPQFIFQYYREEENGRGNFPPRFSGLQFPNYSSELNVNALELDDSALYLCASSLTLRRDREGYTFGSGTRLTVV.

This clone was counted once. The gene calls are TRBV6-6 and TRBJ1-1; 9 nucleotides match TRBD1. The CDR3 consists of 15 residues. Germline V gene sequence: CDR1 MNHNY, CDR2 SVGAGI (reference sequence). V lost 7 bases and J lost 5; bases outside the gene matches: 11. The CDR3 DNA is TGTGCCAGCAACCAAGCCCCTGGACAGGGGACTGAAGCTTTCTTT. Its protein is CASNQAPGQGTEAFF.

This clone was picked up one time. This rearrangement joins TRBV2 to TRBJ2-4; 11 nucleotides line up with TRBD1. Germline loops: CDR1 SNHLY, CDR2 FYNNEI. The V gene end was trimmed by 5 bases and the J gene end by 8 bases; junction bases not matched to a gene: 11. CDR3 length equals 16 residues. Here the CDR3 DNA reads TGTGCCAGCAGTCCGGACAGGGGGCCGTCAGGGGACATTCAGTACTTC. Translation gives CASSPDRGPSGDIQYF.

The chain couples TRBV29-1 to TRBJ2-7; 8 nucleotides agree with TRBD2. CDR3 length: 15 residues. With 2 bases clipped from V and 2 bases from J, the junction kept 8 bases outside the gene matches. From germline, CDR1 is SQVTM and CDR2 ANQGSEA. CDR3 region: CSVEIRSGVAYEQYF. CDR3 coding DNA: TGCAGCGTTGAAATCCGTAGCGGGGTTGCCTACGAGCAGTACTTC.

This sequence joins TRBV29-1 and TRBJ2-1; the match to TRBD2 covers 12 bases. The CDR3 sequence is 18 residues long. Germline lookup yields CDR1 SQVTM and CDR2 ANQGSEA. V gave up 6 bases and J gave up 0 bases; unmatched junction bases: 12. The chain's CDR3 is CSVGGSTSGGSSYNEQFF. The CDR3 DNA sequence: TGCAGCGTGGGGGGTTCGACTAGCGGGGGAAGCTCCTACAATGAGCAGTTCTTC.

V gene TRBV5-5 combines with J gene TRBJ1-6; TRBD1 is a possible D gene (5 bases). The germline gives CDR1 SGHKS, CDR2 YYEKEE (reference sequence). The CDR3 has 15 residues. V lost 4 bases and J lost 4, with 12 bases in between. The CDR3 here is CASSPGAEYNSPLHF. CDR3 in DNA: TGTGCCAGCAGCCCTGGGGCTGAATATAATTCACCCCTCCACTTT.

The rearrangement links TRBV11-2 to TRBJ1-4; no reliable D call. Trimming pared 3 bases from V and 8 bases from J, leaving 16 bases between. This CDR3 spans 15 amino acids. The germline gives CDR1 SGHAT, CDR2 FQNNGV. The CDR3: CASSLGPSPGEKLFF. As DNA, the CDR3 is TGTGCCAGCAGCTTGGGTCCTAGCCCGGGCGAAAAACTGTTTTTT.

The chain is built from TRBV10-3 and TRBJ1-2, with D tentatively TRBD1 (5 bases). V gave up 3 bases and J gave up 0 bases, with 11 bases separating them. Germline V lookup: CDR1 ENHRY, CDR2 SYGVKD. The CDR3 covers 15 residues. The DNA of the CDR3 is TGTGCCATCAGTGAATGGGGGGAAGCTAACTATGGCTACACCTTC. Its protein product is CAISEWGEANYGYTF.

The CDR3 spells CASSQDYRRGGSNEQFF. CDR3 DNA sequence: TGTGCCAGCAGCCAAGATTATCGACGGGGGGGCTCCAATGAGCAGTTCTTC. The V gene is TRBV4-2, the J gene TRBJ2-1, with TRBD2 matching 8 bases. The CDR3 contains 17 residues. Germline V gene lookup returns CDR1 LGHNA and CDR2 YNFKEQ. Trimming at V came to 0 bases and at J to 6 bases, leaving 10 bases not matched to a gene.

The chain couples TRBV5-1 to TRBJ1-5; TRBD1 matches 9 bases. The CDR3 consists of 15 residues. CDR1 is SGHRS, CDR2 YFSETQ, per germline. V lost 5 bases and J lost 5; bases outside the gene matches: 8. CDR3 loop: CASRLGTGRHQPQHF. In DNA form, the CDR3 reads TGCGCCAGCAGGCTGGGGACAGGGAGACATCAGCCCCAGCATTTT.